This passage covers 5 T cell receptor beta chains from one sample sequenced in a study of blood T cells in healthy people across ages (dated by TCRdb to the mid-2010s). Library preparation used 5' RACE. TCRdb names Illumina HiSeq 2500 as the instrument used. The second PCR ran for about 6 to 12 cycles and used a J-beta primer mix along with a sample-barcoded 5' primer. The raw public data were reprocessed by TCRdb itself: fastp quality trimming at Q25, MiXCR clonotype calling, in-frame beta chains only. Each CDR3 protein gets just one entry, which takes the most common genes and DNA from the rows behind it. The sample records around 650,000 distinct CDR3 sequences, 40% to 45% of which are singletons. The top ten constitute about 30% of the sample. Sequences were obtained from blood. These receptors were obtained from a man of 80 years or more in good health.

This clonotype was observed a few times. The genes are TRBV9 and TRBJ1-6, with a possible D match to TRBD1 (6 bases). Looked up from germline, CDR1 is SGDLS and CDR2 is YYNGEE. Trimming removed 4 bases at V and 14 bases at J, with 19 bases between. This CDR3 contains 14 residues. The DNA for the CDR3 is TGTGCCAGCAGCCTATCACTGGACAGTGCAACCCTCCACTTT. Translation gives CASSLSLDSATLHF.

This clonotype occurred many times. The V and J genes are TRBV11-2 and TRBJ2-3; D perhaps matches TRBD1 (6 bases). The CDR3 extends over 16 amino acids. In germline, CDR1 is SGHAT, CDR2 FQNNGV. V was trimmed by 3 bases and J by 3 bases, leaving 16 bases between them. The CDR3 region has the DNA TGTGCCAGCAGCTTCCAGGGGCAGCGTGGTACAGATACGCAGTATTTT. This translates into CASSFQGQRGTDTQYF.

The rearrangement joins TRBV6-5 to TRBJ2-4; maybe TRBD2 (5 bases). Gene TRBJ2-7 matches the end of the DNA better, so the J call may be wrong. The V gene's germline CDR1 is MNHEY and CDR2 SVGAGI. CDR3 length: 15 amino acids. The CDR3 loop is CASSYSKPGSGEQYF. The CDR3 DNA sequence: TGTGCCAGCAGTTACTCGAAACCGGGGTCGGGCGAGCAGTACTTC.

The table lists this clonotype with a few counts. The V gene is TRBV5-1, the J gene TRBJ1-5; D not certain. V lost 0 bases, J lost 3 bases, and 7 bases lay in between. The CDR3 totals 14 residues. In germline, CDR1 is SGHRS, CDR2 YFSETQ. The CDR3 DNA sequence: TGCGCCAGCAGCTTGGACAGTATCAATCAGCCCCAGCATTTT. This translates into CASSLDSINQPQHF. The full variable domain, completed using reference TRBV5-1 and TRBJ1-5, is KAGVTQTPRYLIKTRGQQVTLSCSPISGHRSVSWYQQTPGQGLQFLFEYFSETQRNKGNFPGRFSGRQFSNSRSEMNVSTLELGDSALYLCASSLDSINQPQHFGDGTRLSIL.

This clonotype was detected only a few times. This chain connects TRBV30 to TRBJ1-4, with D possibly being TRBD1 (5 bases). The V end was cut by 3 bases, the J end by 6 bases, with 14 bases between. This CDR3 has 14 residues. Germline V gene sequence: CDR1 GTSNPN, CDR2 SVGIG (reference sequence). CDR3 in amino acids: CAWSRDRGDEKLFF. CDR3 nucleotides: TGTGCCTGGAGCCGAGACAGAGGAGATGAAAAACTGTTTTTT.